The 16 T cell receptor beta chains below all came from one sample that was sequenced in a study of shared T cell receptors in the human thymus. Only in-frame clones appear in the TCRdb table, and some are missing; sequencing was by immunoSEQ multiplex PCR. The sample includes 500,000 to 750,000 clones, roughly 88% of them seen just once. This sample was shared with a second study, whose subject was human thymus T cells.

Material for sequencing was thymocytes. The receptors stem from a boy under three years old with a congenital heart defect.

The rearrangement joins TRBV27 to TRBJ1-2; 8 bases fit TRBD1. The CDR3 contains 15 residues. Germline assignment: CDR1 MNHEY and CDR2 SMNVEV (reference sequence). V shed 6 bases and J 2 bases; nucleotides not matched to a gene: 8. CDR3 amino acids: CASSPRDRNNYGYTF. The CDR3, as DNA: TGTGCCAGCAGCCCTAGGGACAGGAACAACTATGGCTACACCTTC.

This rearrangement joins TRBV5-1 to TRBJ2-7; 9 nucleotides match TRBD2. CDR1 is SGHRS, CDR2 YFSETQ, per germline. After removal of 2 bases from V and 5 bases from J, the junction contained 5 bases not matched to a gene. The CDR3 runs to 14 residues. This CDR3 is CASSLAGGGNEQYF. As DNA, the CDR3 is TGCGCCAGCAGCTTAGCGGGAGGAGGCAACGAGCAGTACTTC.

The rearrangement links TRBV7-2 to TRBJ2-1, with D possibly being TRBD2 (7 bases). Per germline, CDR1 SGHTA and CDR2 FQGNSA. This CDR3 spans 17 amino acids. Deletions cut 5 bases from V and 3 bases from J, with 20 bases between. The CDR3 nucleotides read TGTGCCAGCAGCATCTATGGGGGCGGGAGATACTACAATGAGCAGTTCTTC. Residues: CASSIYGGGRYYNEQFF.

The J gene is TRBJ2-5, the V gene TRBV15; 8 positions agree with TRBD2. The CDR3 has 15 amino acids. Germline loops: CDR1 LNHNV, CDR2 YYDKDF (reference sequence). Unmatched junction bases numbered 3, after V lost 1 base and J lost 2 bases. The CDR3 loop is CATSRVASGQETQYF. The CDR3 nucleotides read TGTGCCACCAGCAGAGTGGCTAGCGGGCAAGAGACCCAGTACTTC.

V usage is TRBV28 and J usage is TRBJ2-7; 13 nucleotides align to TRBD2. CDR1 and CDR2 from the germline V gene are MDHEN and SYDVKM. V was pared by 5 bases and J by 0 bases, with 10 bases of the junction left unmatched. The CDR3 spans 18 residues. Here the CDR3 DNA reads TGTGCCAGCAGTGGTGGGACTAGCGGGATCGACAGCTCCTACGAGCAGTACTTC. It translates to CASSGGTSGIDSSYEQYF.

This chain links TRBV6-1 with TRBJ2-7; the match to TRBD2 covers 14 bases. This CDR3 is 16 amino acids long. CDR1 and CDR2 from the germline V gene are MNHNS and SASEGT. The V segment lost 4 bases and the J segment 2 bases; nucleotides outside the gene matches: 4. The chain's CDR3 is CASSVRLAGGAYEQYF. DNA for the CDR3: TGTGCCAGCAGTGTCCGACTAGCGGGAGGGGCCTACGAGCAGTACTTC.

The chain has TRBV7-2 and TRBJ2-5; the D gene is possibly TRBD1 (6 bases). Trimming took 5 bases from V and 5 from J, leaving 15 bases between them. The germline gives CDR1 SGHTA, CDR2 FQGNSA. The CDR3 has 14 amino acids. DNA of the CDR3: TGTGCCAGCAGCCAACAGGCAGGGGAGGAGACCCAGTACTTC. Amino acids: CASSQQAGEETQYF.

The chain uses TRBV28 and TRBJ2-1; 9 bases match TRBD2. V lost 4 bases to trimming and J lost 4 bases; unmatched junction nucleotides: 11. The CDR3 extends over 17 amino acids. Per the germline V gene, CDR1 is MDHEN and CDR2 is SYDVKM. The CDR3 DNA reads TGTGCCAGCAGTTCGACCGTGAGCGGGAGGCCGTACAATGAGCAGTTCTTC. The encoded protein is CASSSTVSGRPYNEQFF.

The genes are TRBV5-1 and TRBJ2-3; tentative D call: TRBD2 (7 bases). CDR3 size: 17 residues. The germline V gene has CDR1 SGHRS and CDR2 YFSETQ. The V end was cut by 3 bases, the J end by 3 bases, with 20 bases between. DNA for the CDR3: TGCGCCAGCAGCTCCCTGCAAGGGGGGGCTAGGACAGATACGCAGTATTTT. Translating it yields CASSSLQGGARTDTQYF.

The gene calls are TRBV5-1 and TRBJ2-7; TRBD1 aligns across 7 bases. CDR3 length: 15 amino acids. V trimming: 4 bases; J trimming: 7 bases; junction bases outside the gene matches: 14. Germline loops: CDR1 SGHRS, CDR2 YFSETQ. Here the CDR3 reads CASSTDGTVLGEQYF. The CDR3 bases are TGCGCCAGCAGCACGGACGGGACAGTCCTAGGGGAGCAGTACTTC. The full variable domain, its missing parts supplied by reference TRBV5-1 and TRBJ2-7, is KAGVTQTPRYLIKTRGQQVTLSCSPISGHRSVSWYQQTPGQGLQFLFEYFSETQRNKGNFPGRFSGRQFSNSRSEMNVSTLELGDSALYLCASSTDGTVLGEQYFGPGTRLTVT.

The J gene is TRBJ1-2, the V gene TRBV29-1, with D possibly TRBD1 on 5 matching bases. From germline, CDR1 is SQVTM and CDR2 ANQGSEA. This CDR3 comprises 12 residues. V was trimmed by 4 bases and J by 2 bases, leaving 8 bases between them. The CDR3 coding sequence is TGCAGCGTTGGGGGGGACAACTATGGCTACACCTTC. Translation: CSVGGDNYGYTF. The whole variable domain, filled in from reference TRBV29-1 and TRBJ1-2, reads SAVISQKPSRDICQRGTSLTIQCQVDSQVTMMFWYRQQPGQSLTLIATANQGSEATYESGFVIDKFPISRPNLTFSTLTVSNMSPEDSSIYLCSVGGDNYGYTFGSGTRLTVV.

This clone appeared a single time. This chain joins TRBV30 and TRBJ2-3; TRBD1 is a possible D gene (5 bases). Per the germline V gene, CDR1 is GTSNPN and CDR2 is SVGIG (reference sequence). This CDR3 region has 15 residues. V shed 0 bases and J shed 0 bases, with 10 bases lying between them. The DNA for the CDR3 is TGTGCCTGGAGTGTACAGGCCACTAGCACAGATACGCAGTATTTT. Encoded protein: CAWSVQATSTDTQYF. The entire variable domain, with the rest obtained from reference TRBV30 and TRBJ2-3, is as follows: SQTIHQWPATLVQPVGSPLSLECTVEGTSNPNLYWYRQAAGRGLQLLFYSVGIGQISSEVPQNLSASRPQDRQFILSSKKLLLSDSGFYLCAWSVQATSTDTQYFGPGTRLTVL.

The V and J genes are TRBV9 and TRBJ2-5; TRBD1 agrees at 10 bases. Germline CDR1 is SGDLS and CDR2 is YYNGEE. Losses at the gene ends were 4 bases for V and 6 bases for J; bases not matched to a gene: 6. CDR3 length: 14 amino acids. The DNA for the CDR3 is TGTGCCAGCAGCAGGGACAGGGGCTCGAAGACCCAGTACTTC. It encodes CASSRDRGSKTQYF.

The chain recombines TRBV4-2 with TRBJ1-2; weak D call: TRBD1 (5 bases). The V end lost 4 bases, the J end lost 3 bases, and 15 bases lay between the germline ends. The CDR3 length is 15 residues. Germline V gives CDR1 LGHNA, CDR2 YNFKEQ. The DNA of the CDR3 is TGTGCCAGCAGCCGAAGACAGCCAGAGGACTATGGCTACACCTTC. Amino acid sequence: CASSRRQPEDYGYTF.

This rearrangement joins TRBV5-4 to TRBJ2-7; TRBD1 might be the D (6 bases). CDR3 size: 16 residues. Trimming cost V 2 bases and J 0 bases, with 15 bases left between them. Germline V gene sequence: CDR1 SGHNT, CDR2 YYREEE (reference sequence). The CDR3 here is CASSFTGLPLSYEQYF. CDR3 nucleotide sequence: TGTGCCAGCAGCTTTACAGGGTTACCCCTCTCCTACGAGCAGTACTTC.

In nucleotides, the CDR3 is TGTGCCAGTATGGGACAGGGCCCCTACGAGCAGTACTTC. Translation: CASMGQGPYEQYF. This rearrangement joins TRBV7-9 to TRBJ2-7, with 9 nucleotides matching TRBD1. J was trimmed by 2 bases and V by 9 bases; bases with no gene match: 5. Germline CDR1 SEHNR, CDR2 FQNEAQ (reference sequence). CDR3 size: 13 residues.